A selection of T cell receptor beta chains follows, all from one sample in a study of cytotoxic CD8 clonotypes in ibrutinib-treated CLL. Using immunoSEQ multiplex PCR, the repertoire was profiled, and TCRdb retains in-frame clones only, with some absent. This table has roughly 160,000 clones, under 90% appearing once. This sample comprised PBMCs, obtained after 24 months of ibrutinib treatment. The receptors come from a human donor with chronic lymphocytic leukemia. Each CDR3 is given with its conserved first and last residue. Each record gives: CDR3 length, V gene, J gene, D gene, clone size, CDR3 protein, CDR3 DNA. A D gene is named only where the DNA matches it firmly. Clone size is given for some rows only: seen once, a few or many times, or a class if the clone is expanded.

length: 14; V: TRBV9; J: TRBJ2-7; D: NA; size: NA; CDR3: CASSVGSAIYEQYF; DNA: TGTGCCAGCAGCGTAGGATCCGCGATCTACGAGCAGTACTTC
length: 15; V: TRBV6-5; J: TRBJ2-3; D: NA; size: NA; CDR3: CASSIRDGHTDTQYF; DNA: TGTGCCAGCTCCATCCGGGACGGGCACACAGATACGCAGTATTTT
length: 14; V: TRBV7-2; J: TRBJ2-7; D: NA; size: NA; CDR3: CASSPWTFYYEQYF; DNA: TGTGCCAGCAGCCCGTGGACTTTCTACTACGAGCAGTACTTC
length: 16; V: TRBV4-1; J: TRBJ1-3; D: NA; size: NA; CDR3: CASSQAGSENKNTIYF; DNA: TGCGCCAGCAGCCAAGCCGGGTCGGAGAATAAAAACACCATATATTTT
length: 17; V: TRBV4-1; J: TRBJ2-3; D: TRBD2; size: NA; CDR3: CASSPFTSGAFTDTQYF; DNA: TGCGCCAGCAGCCCCTTTACTAGCGGGGCGTTCACAGATACGCAGTATTTT
length: 16; V: TRBV4-2; J: TRBJ2-1; D: TRBD2; size: NA; CDR3: CASSRLAGGVEGEQFF; DNA: TGTGCCAGCAGCCGTTTAGCGGGAGGGGTTGAGGGTGAGCAGTTCTTC
length: 16; V: TRBV11-3; J: TRBJ2-5; D: NA; size: NA; CDR3: CASSPTGGTLQETQYF; DNA: TGTGCCAGCAGCCCCACTGGTGGGACTTTGCAAGAGACCCAGTACTTC
length: 16; V: TRBV14; J: TRBJ1-4; D: NA; size: NA; CDR3: CASSQDRGLSNEKLFF; DNA: TGTGCCAGCAGCCAAGATCGGGGACTATCTAATGAAAAACTGTTTTTT
length: 14; V: TRBV30; J: TRBJ2-2; D: NA; size: few; CDR3: CAWSGRAGTGELFF; DNA: TGTGCCTGGAGTGGCAGGGCGGGCACCGGGGAGCTGTTTTTT
length: 19; V: TRBV28; J: TRBJ2-4; D: NA; size: many; CDR3: CASSLLALQGRGAKNIQYF; DNA: TGTGCCAGCAGTTTACTCGCCCTTCAGGGGCGAGGAGCCAAAAACATTCAGTACTTC
length: 14; V: TRBV15; J: TRBJ2-7; D: TRBD1; size: NA; CDR3: CATFPGTGPYEQYF; DNA: TGTGCCACCTTTCCGGGGACAGGACCCTACGAGCAGTACTTC